This record looks at one T cell receptor beta chain sequence and its context. The antigen remains undetermined. The sample originates from a study of CD8 T cells in ankylosing spondylitis. Findings of the study overall: Characteristic of ankylosing spondylitis blood, it appeared, was a TCR beta motif comprising fewer than 10 highly homologous variants. With a CD8+ phenotype, disease-linked clones were relatively rare in peripheral blood. Certain motif variants had earlier appeared in reactive arthritis synovial fluid and blood.

Quantitative molecular-barcoded 5'-RACE generated the TCR beta libraries. From the 5' RACE reads, TCRdb called clonotypes with MiXCR, one entry per CDR3 protein. The sample includes 130,000 or so distinct CDR3 sequences, about 15% seen only once; the top ten take approximately 33%. The specimen sequenced was blood, either unsorted or a sorted T cell fraction (not recorded which). The source of this sequence is a male donor with ankylosing spondylitis.

As DNA, the CDR3 is TGCAGTGCTGGCGCCGAGCAGTTCTTC. Its translation is CSAGAEQFF. V is TRBV20-1 and J is TRBJ2-1; unclear D gene. This CDR3 spans 9 amino acids. Trimming took off 5 bases at V and 10 bases at J, with 6 bases between the two ends. The germline gives CDR1 DFQATT, CDR2 SNEGSKA (reference sequence).